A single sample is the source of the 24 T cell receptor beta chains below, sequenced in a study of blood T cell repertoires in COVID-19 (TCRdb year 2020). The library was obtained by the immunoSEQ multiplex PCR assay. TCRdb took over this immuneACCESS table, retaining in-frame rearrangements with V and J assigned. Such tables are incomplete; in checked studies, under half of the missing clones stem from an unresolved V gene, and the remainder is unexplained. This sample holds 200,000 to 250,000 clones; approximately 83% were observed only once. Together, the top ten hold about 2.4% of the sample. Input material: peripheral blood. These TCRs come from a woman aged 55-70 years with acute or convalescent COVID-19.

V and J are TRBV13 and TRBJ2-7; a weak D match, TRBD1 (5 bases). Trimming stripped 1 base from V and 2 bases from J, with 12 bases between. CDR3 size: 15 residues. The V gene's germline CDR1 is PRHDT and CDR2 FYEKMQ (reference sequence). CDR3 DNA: TGTGCCAGCAGCTTAGAAGACAGCCCTGCCTACGAGCAGTACTTC. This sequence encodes CASSLEDSPAYEQYF.

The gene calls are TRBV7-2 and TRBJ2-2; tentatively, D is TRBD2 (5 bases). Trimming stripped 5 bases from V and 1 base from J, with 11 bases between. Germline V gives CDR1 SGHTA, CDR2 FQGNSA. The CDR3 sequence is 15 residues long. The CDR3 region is CASSKRTRNTGELFF. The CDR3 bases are TGTGCCAGCAGCAAGCGGACGAGGAACACCGGGGAGCTGTTTTTT.

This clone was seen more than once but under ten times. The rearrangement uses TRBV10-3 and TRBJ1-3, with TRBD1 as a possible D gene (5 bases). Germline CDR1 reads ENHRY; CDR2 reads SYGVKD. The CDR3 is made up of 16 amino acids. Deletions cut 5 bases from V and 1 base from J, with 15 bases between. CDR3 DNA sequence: TGTGCCATCAGTACTTCTGGGGCGGGATCTGGAAACACCATATATTTT. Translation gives CAISTSGAGSGNTIYF.

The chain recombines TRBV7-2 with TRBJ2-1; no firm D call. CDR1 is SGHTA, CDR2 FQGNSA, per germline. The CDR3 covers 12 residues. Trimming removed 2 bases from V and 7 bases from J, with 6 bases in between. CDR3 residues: CASSLNINEQFF. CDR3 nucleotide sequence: TGTGCCAGCAGCTTAAATATAAATGAGCAGTTCTTC.

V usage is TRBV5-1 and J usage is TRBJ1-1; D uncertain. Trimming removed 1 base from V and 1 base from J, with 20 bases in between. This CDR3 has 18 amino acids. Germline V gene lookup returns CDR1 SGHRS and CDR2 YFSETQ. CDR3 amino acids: CASSLRGGPPSGNTEAFF. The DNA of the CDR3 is TGCGCCAGCAGCTTGCGGGGAGGGCCACCTTCGGGGAACACTGAAGCTTTCTTT.

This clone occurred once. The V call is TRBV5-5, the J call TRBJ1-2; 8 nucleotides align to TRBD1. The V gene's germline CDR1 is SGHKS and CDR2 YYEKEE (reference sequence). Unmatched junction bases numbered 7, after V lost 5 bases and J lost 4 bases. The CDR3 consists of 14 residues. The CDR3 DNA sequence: TGTGCCAGCAGACTAGGGACAGGTACCTATGGCTACACCTTC. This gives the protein CASRLGTGTYGYTF.

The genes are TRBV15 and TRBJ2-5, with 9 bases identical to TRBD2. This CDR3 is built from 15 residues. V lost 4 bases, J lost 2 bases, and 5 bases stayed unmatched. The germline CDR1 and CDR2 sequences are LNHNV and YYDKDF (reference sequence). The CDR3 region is CATSILAGMQETQYF. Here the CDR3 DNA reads TGTGCCACCAGCATCCTAGCGGGGATGCAAGAGACCCAGTACTTC. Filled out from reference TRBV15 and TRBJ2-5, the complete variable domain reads DAMVIQNPRYQVTQFGKPVTLSCSQTLNHNVMYWYQQKSSQAPKLLFHYYDKDFNNEADTPDNFQSRRPNTSFCFLDIRSPGLGDTAMYLCATSILAGMQETQYFGPGTRLLVL.

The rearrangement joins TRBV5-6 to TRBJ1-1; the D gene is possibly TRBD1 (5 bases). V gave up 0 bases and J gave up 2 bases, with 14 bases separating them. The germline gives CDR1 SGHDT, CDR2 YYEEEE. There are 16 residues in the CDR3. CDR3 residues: CASSLGPAGRNTEAFF. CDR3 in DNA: TGTGCCAGCAGCTTGGGTCCCGCAGGGCGAAACACTGAAGCTTTCTTT.

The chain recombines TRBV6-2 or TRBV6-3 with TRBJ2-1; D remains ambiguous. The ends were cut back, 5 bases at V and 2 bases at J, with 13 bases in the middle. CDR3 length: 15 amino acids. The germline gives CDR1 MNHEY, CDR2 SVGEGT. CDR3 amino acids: CASSLTTSAYNEQFF. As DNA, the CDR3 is TGTGCCAGCAGTCTAACAACCAGCGCCTACAATGAGCAGTTCTTC.

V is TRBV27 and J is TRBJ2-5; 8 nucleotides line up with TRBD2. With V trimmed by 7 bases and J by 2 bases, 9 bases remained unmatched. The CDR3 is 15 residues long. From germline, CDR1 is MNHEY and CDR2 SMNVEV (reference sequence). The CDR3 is CASTWTSGGQETQYF. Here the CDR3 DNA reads TGTGCCAGCACTTGGACCAGCGGGGGACAAGAGACCCAGTACTTC.

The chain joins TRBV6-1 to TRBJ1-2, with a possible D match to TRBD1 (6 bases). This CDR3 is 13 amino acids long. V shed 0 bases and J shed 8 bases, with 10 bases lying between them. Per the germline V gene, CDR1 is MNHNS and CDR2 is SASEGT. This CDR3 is CASSEARGTGYTF. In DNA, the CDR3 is TGTGCCAGCAGTGAAGCAAGGGGGACCGGCTACACCTTC.

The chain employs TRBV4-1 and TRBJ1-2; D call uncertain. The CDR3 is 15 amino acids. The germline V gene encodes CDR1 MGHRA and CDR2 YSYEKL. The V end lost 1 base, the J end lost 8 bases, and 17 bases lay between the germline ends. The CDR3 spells CASSQGVGWTDGYTF. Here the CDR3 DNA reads TGCGCCAGCAGCCAAGGAGTGGGCTGGACTGACGGCTACACCTTC.

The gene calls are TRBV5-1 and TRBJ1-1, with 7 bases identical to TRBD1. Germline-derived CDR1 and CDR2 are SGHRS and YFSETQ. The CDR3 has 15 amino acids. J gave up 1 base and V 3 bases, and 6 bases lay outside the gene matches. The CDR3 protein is CASSSQGTANTEAFF. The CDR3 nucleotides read TGCGCCAGCAGCTCTCAAGGGACAGCGAACACTGAAGCTTTCTTT.

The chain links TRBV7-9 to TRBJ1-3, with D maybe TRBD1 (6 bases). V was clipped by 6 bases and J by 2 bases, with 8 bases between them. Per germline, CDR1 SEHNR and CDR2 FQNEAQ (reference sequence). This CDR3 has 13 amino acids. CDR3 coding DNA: TGTGCCAGCAGTACAGGGACTGGAAACACCATATATTTT. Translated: CASSTGTGNTIYF.

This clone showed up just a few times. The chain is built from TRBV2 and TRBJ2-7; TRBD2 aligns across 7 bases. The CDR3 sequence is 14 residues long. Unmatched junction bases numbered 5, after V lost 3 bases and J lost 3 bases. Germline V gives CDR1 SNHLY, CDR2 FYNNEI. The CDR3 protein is CASSDTSGVYEQYF. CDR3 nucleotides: TGTGCCAGCAGTGATACAAGCGGGGTCTACGAGCAGTACTTC. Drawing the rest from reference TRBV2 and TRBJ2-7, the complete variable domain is EPEVTQTPSHQVTQMGQEVILRCVPISNHLYFYWYRQILGQKVEFLVSFYNNEISEKSEIFDDQFSVERPDGSNFTLKIRSTKLEDSAMYFCASSDTSGVYEQYFGPGTRLTVT.

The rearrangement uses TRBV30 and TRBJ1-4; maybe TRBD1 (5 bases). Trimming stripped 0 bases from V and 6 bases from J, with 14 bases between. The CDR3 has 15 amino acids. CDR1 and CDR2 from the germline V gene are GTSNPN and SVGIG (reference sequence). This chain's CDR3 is CAWSVPGGEDEKLFF. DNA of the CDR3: TGTGCCTGGAGTGTACCTGGAGGGGAGGATGAAAAACTGTTTTTT.

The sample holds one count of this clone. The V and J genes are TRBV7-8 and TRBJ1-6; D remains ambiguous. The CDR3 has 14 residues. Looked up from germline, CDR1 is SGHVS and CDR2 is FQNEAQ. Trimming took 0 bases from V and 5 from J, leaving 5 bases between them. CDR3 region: CASSLAGNNSPLHF. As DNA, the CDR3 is TGTGCCAGCAGCTTAGCGGGCAATAATTCACCCCTCCACTTT.

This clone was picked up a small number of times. The DNA for the CDR3 is TGTGCCAGCAGGTTTCCAGGGGCTAATGAAAAACTGTTTTTT. Protein: CASRFPGANEKLFF. The chain links TRBV9 to TRBJ1-4, with a weak D call TRBD1 (6 bases). Germline-derived CDR1 and CDR2 are SGDLS and YYNGEE. The CDR3 sequence is 14 residues long. Trimming took 5 bases from V and 3 from J, leaving 11 bases between them. Filled out from reference TRBV9 and TRBJ1-4, the complete variable domain reads DSGVTQTPKHLITATGQRVTLRCSPRSGDLSVYWYQQSLDQGLQFLIQYYNGEERAKGNILERFSAQQFPDLHSELNLSSLELGDSALYFCASRFPGANEKLFFGSGTQLSVL.

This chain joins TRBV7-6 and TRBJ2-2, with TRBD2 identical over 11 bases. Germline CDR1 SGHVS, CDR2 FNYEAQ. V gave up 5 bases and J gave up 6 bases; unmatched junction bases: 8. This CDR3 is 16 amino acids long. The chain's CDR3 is CASSPWASGGSGELFF. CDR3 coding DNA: TGTGCCAGCAGCCCCTGGGCTAGCGGGGGGTCCGGGGAGCTGTTTTTT.

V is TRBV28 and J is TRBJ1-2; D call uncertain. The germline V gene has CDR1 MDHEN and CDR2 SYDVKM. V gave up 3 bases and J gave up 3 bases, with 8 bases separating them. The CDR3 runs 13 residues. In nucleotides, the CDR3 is TGTGCCAGCAGTTTCTCAGCGGACTATGGCTACACCTTC. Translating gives CASSFSADYGYTF.

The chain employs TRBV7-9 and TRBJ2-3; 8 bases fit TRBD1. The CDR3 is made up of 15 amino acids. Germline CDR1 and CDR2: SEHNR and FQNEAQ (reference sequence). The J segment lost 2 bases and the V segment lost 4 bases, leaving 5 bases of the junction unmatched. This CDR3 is CASSSWDRTTDTQYF. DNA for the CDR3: TGTGCCAGCAGCTCATGGGACAGGACCACAGATACGCAGTATTTT.

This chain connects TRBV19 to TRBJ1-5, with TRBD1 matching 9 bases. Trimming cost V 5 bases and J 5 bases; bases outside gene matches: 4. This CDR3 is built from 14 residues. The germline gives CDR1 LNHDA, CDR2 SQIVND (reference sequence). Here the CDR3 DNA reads TGTGCCAGTAGTCTCTGGGACAGGGATCAGCCCCAGCATTTT. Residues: CASSLWDRDQPQHF. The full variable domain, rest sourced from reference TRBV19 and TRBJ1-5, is DGGITQSPKYLFRKEGQNVTLSCEQNLNHDAMYWYRQDPGQGLRLIYYSQIVNDFQKGDIAEGYSVSREKKESFPLTVTSAQKNPTAFYLCASSLWDRDQPQHFGDGTRLSIL.

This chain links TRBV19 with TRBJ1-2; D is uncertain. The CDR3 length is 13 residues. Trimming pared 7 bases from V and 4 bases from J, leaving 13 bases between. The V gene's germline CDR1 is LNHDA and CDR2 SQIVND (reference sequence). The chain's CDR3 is CASNPSGAYGYTF. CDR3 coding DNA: TGTGCCAGTAATCCCTCGGGAGCCTATGGCTACACCTTC.

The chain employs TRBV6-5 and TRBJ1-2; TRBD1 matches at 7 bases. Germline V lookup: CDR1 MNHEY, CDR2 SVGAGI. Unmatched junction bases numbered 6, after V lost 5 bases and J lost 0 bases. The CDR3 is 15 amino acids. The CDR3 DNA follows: TGTGCCAGCAGTCAACGGGACAGATCTAACTATGGCTACACCTTC. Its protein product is CASSQRDRSNYGYTF.